This T cell receptor beta chain was recovered during a study of OX40 agonist ivuxolimab in advanced cancers. Study-level information: Patients received the agonistic anti-OX40 (CD134) antibody ivuxolimab. Study-wide findings and caveats: Normalized T-cell clonal expansion was also low in some nonresponders.

The repertoire was sequenced with immunoSEQ multiplex PCR; TCRdb's copy has only in-frame clones and lacks some. Of 75,000 to 90,000 clones in the sample, about 87% were seen once. Germline trimming cut 4 bases from V and 2 bases from J; bases unmatched to any gene: 5. CDR3 length equals 15 residues. Germline values: CDR1 LNHDA, CDR2 SQIVND (reference sequence). Comment on this clone: Its target is not known.

The chain employs TRBV19 and TRBJ1-1, with 9 nucleotides matching TRBD1. The sequenced sample was CD4+ or CD8+ T cells sorted from blood, obtained in a trial of the OX40 agonist ivuxolimab. The TCR was taken from an adult with an advanced solid tumor such as melanoma, head and neck, liver or kidney cancer. The CDR3 DNA reads as TGTGCCAGTAGTACTGACAGGGGGATTAACACTGAAGCTTTCTTT. This encodes CASSTDRGINTEAFF. Looking up the rest from reference TRBV19 and TRBJ1-1 gives the full variable domain: DGGITQSPKYLFRKEGQNVTLSCEQNLNHDAMYWYRQDPGQGLRLIYYSQIVNDFQKGDIAEGYSVSREKKESFPLTVTSAQKNPTAFYLCASSTDRGINTEAFFGQGTRLTVV.